This TCR beta chain was sequenced for a study of blood T cell repertoires in COVID-19. For the study at large: Sites across the United States, Italy and Spain contributed samples from acute and convalescent COVID-19. In each case, the material was cDNA or gDNA derived from T cells, B-cell-depleted T cells, or PBMCs.

The CDR3 is made up of 16 amino acids. J was trimmed by 8 bases and V by 4 bases; bases with no gene match: 10. The germline V gene has CDR1 MNHNS and CDR2 SASEGT. Per the original data handling: Amplification of reference gene primers was used by the study to estimate nucleated cell counts. The data were produced by immunoSEQ multiplex PCR, yet TCRdb's version contains in-frame clones alone and is incomplete. The D gene and trimming were derived from the DNA, and the V and J assignments and clone size from that table. The sample includes roughly 45,000 clones, 80% to 90% of them seen just once. This clonotype was obtained from a man in his sixties with active COVID-19. Specimen: peripheral blood. This rearrangement joins TRBV6-1 to TRBJ2-1; TRBD2 agrees at 11 bases. Here the CDR3 DNA reads TGTGCCAGCAGTGGAAGTAGCGGGGGGGCACTTGATGAGCAGTTCTTC. It translates to CASSGSSGGALDEQFF.